This entry concerns a single T cell receptor beta chain. CDR3 size: 15 residues. In germline, CDR1 is MDHEN, CDR2 SYDVKM. The junction had 9 bases not matched to a gene; V was cut back by 7 bases and J by 6 bases. This record comes from a study of blood T cell repertoires in COVID-19. Only in-frame clones appear in the TCRdb table, and some are missing; sequencing was by immunoSEQ multiplex PCR. The table has fewer than 350,000 clones, nearly 90% seen once. The chain joins TRBV28 to TRBJ1-6; TRBD1 matches at 7 bases. Sequencing input: PBMCs or T cells enriched from blood (not recorded which). The clonotype was recovered from a woman younger than 35 with acute COVID-19. The CDR3 DNA follows: TGTGCCAGCATTCCTCTGGGACAGCTTAATTCACCCCTCCACTTT. Translation: CASIPLGQLNSPLHF.